This T cell receptor (beta chain) comes out of a study of cytomegalovirus exposure and HLA in healthy donors. This clone was seen a single time. This CDR3 is built from 15 residues. V was shortened by 6 bases and J by 2 bases, with 17 bases between the two germline ends. Looked up from germline, CDR1 is KGHSH and CDR2 is LQKENI. PCR primers comprised 60 Vbeta and 13 Jbeta primers. Produced via immunoSEQ multiplex PCR; TCRdb's table is partial and in-frame only. This repertoire shows around 67,000 clones, approximately 78% found once; its top ten account for roughly 8.2%. The chain recombines TRBV18 with TRBJ2-7, with a weak D call TRBD2 (6 bases). The source of this sequence is a man between 18 and 29 years old in good health and CMV-seropositive. Sequenced input: PBMCs. The CDR3 loop reads CASSLTGTGAYEQYF. DNA for the CDR3: TGTGCCAGCTCCCTGACCGGGACGGGGGCCTACGAGCAGTACTTC. The whole variable domain, filled in from reference TRBV18 and TRBJ2-7, reads NAGVMQNPRHLVRRRGQEARLRCSPMKGHSHVYWYRQLPEEGLKFMVYLQKENIIDESGMPKERFSAEFPKEGPSILRIQQVVRGDSAAYFCASSLTGTGAYEQYFGPGTRLTVT.